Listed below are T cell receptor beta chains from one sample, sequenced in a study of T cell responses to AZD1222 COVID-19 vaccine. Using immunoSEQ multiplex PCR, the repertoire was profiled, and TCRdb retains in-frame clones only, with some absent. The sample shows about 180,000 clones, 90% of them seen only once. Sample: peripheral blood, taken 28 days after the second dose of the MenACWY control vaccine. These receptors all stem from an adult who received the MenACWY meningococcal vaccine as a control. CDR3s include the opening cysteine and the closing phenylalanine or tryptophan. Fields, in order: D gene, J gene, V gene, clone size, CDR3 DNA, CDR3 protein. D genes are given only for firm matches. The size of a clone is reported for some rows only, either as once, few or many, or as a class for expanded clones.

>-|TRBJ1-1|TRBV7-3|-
TGTGCCAGCAGCTTAAATAATTTGCAGGGTGAAGCTTTCTTT
CASSLNNLQGEAFF
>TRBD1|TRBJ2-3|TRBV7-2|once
TGTGCCAGCAGCTTAGTCGGGAGGACAGGGGGAACTCGAGATACGCAGTATTTT
CASSLVGRTGGTRDTQYF
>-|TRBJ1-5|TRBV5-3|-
TGTGCCAGAACCTTAACGGGGCCCCAGTGGAATCAGCCCCAGCATTTT
CARTLTGPQWNQPQHF
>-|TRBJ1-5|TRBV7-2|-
TGTGCCAGCAGCTTAGGGGGTCGGTCCCAGCATTTT
CASSLGGRSQHF
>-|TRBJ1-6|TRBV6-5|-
TGTGCCAGCAGGGGCGGACCTCTTAATTCACCCCTCCACTTT
CASRGGPLNSPLHF
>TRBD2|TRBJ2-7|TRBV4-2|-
TGTGCCAGCAGCCAAGATGCGACTAGCGGCTCCTACGAGCAGTACTTC
CASSQDATSGSYEQYF
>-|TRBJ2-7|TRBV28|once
TGTGCCAGCAGTCTGTTCAAGGGCTCCTACGAGCAGTACTTC
CASSLFKGSYEQYF
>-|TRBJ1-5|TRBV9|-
TGTGCCAGCAGCGTAGAAGGGATGGGGCAGCCCCAGCATTTT
CASSVEGMGQPQHF
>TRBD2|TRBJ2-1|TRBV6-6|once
TGTGCCAGCACTCTGACTAGCGGGAGAAGCAATGAGCAGTTCTTC
CASTLTSGRSNEQFF
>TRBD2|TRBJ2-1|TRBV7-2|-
TGTGCCAGCAGCTTCGTTAGCGGGAGTCCTCCACATGAGCAGTTCTTC
CASSFVSGSPPHEQFF
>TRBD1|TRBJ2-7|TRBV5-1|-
TGCGCCAGCAGCTTGGTGGACAGGACCTCCTACGAGCAGTACTTC
CASSLVDRTSYEQYF
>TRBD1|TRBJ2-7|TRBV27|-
TGTGCCAGCAAGGGACAGGGCTACGAGCAGTACTTC
CASKGQGYEQYF
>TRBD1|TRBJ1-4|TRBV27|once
TGTGCCAGCAGTTTAACTCCGGGACAGATACCAACTAATGAAAAACTGTTTTTT
CASSLTPGQIPTNEKLFF
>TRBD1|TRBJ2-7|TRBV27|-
TGTGCCAGCACGGGACAGGACTACGAGCAGTACTTC
CASTGQDYEQYF
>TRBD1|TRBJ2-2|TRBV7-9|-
TGTGCCAGCAGGTTGACAGGGGAATTGGCCGGGGAGCTGTTTTTT
CASRLTGELAGELFF
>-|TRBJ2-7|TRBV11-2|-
TGTGCCAGCAGCTTAGGGAGGGGAGGACGGCACTACGAGCAGTACTTC
CASSLGRGGRHYEQYF
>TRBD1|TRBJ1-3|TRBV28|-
TGTGCCAGCAGCTCCGGACAGGGGGCCTCTGGAAACACCATATATTTT
CASSSGQGASGNTIYF
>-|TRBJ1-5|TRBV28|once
TGTGCCAGCAGGGGCGGAGACAGGCCGAATCAGCCCCAGCATTTT
CASRGGDRPNQPQHF
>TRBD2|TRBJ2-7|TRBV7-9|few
TGTGCCAGCAGCAACAGGCTCGCGGGAGGGATAGGCGAGCAGTACTTC
CASSNRLAGGIGEQYF
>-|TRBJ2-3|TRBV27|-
TGTGCCAGCTCGACTGGCACAGATACGCAGTATTTT
CASSTGTDTQYF
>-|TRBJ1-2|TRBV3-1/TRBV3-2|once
TGTGCCACGGGACTCGAGGGAGGAAGCTATGGCTACACCTTC
CATGLEGGSYGYTF
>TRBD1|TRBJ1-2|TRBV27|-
TGTGCCAGCAGTTCCCGACAGGGTACCTATGGCTACACCTTC
CASSSRQGTYGYTF
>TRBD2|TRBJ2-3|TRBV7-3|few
TGTGCCAGCAGCCCTCCTATAGCGGGAGGTGGGAATACGCAGTATTTT
CASSPPIAGGGNTQYF
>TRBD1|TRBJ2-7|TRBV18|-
TGTGCCAGCTCACAATTCGCATCGGGACAGGGGGCTGGGTACGAGCAGTACTTC
CASSQFASGQGAGYEQYF
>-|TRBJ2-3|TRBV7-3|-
TGTGCCAGCAGCTTAGAAAGGAGGAAAACGCAGTATTTT
CASSLERRKTQYF
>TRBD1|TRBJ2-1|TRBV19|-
TGTGCCAGTAGCCCGACAGGGAGCATCCCCAATGAGCAGTTCTTC
CASSPTGSIPNEQFF
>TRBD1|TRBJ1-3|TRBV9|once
TGTGCCAGCAGCGTAGTCGGGACAGGGCTTGGAAACACCATATATTTT
CASSVVGTGLGNTIYF
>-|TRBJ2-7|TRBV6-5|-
TGTGCCAGCAGTTCTAGGCTTCCAGGCACCTACGAGCAGTACTTC
CASSSRLPGTYEQYF
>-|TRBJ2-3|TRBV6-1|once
TGTGCCAGCAGTGAACGACGGCCGCAGGGACTTGGCACAGATACGCAGTATTTT
CASSERRPQGLGTDTQYF
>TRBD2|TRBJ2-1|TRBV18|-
TGTGCCAGCTCACAACTAGCGGGAGGGGATGAGCAGTTCTTC
CASSQLAGGDEQFF
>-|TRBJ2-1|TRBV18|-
TGTGCCAGCTCACCACCAGGATGGAATGAGCAGTTCTTC
CASSPPGWNEQFF
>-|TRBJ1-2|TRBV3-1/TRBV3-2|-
TGTGCCAGCAGCCACGGACCGAATGGCTACACCTTC
CASSHGPNGYTF
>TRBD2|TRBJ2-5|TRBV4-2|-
TGTGCCAGCAGCCGGGTAGCGGGGGTGGTGGAGACCCAGTACTTC
CASSRVAGVVETQYF
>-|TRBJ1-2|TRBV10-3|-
TGTGCCATCAGTGAGCTGGGGTATGGCTACACCTTC
CAISELGYGYTF
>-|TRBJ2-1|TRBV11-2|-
TGTGCCAGCAGCGCTGTGGGGGTCAATGAGCAGTTCTTC
CASSAVGVNEQFF
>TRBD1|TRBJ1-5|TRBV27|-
TGTGCCAGCAGTGCGAGGACAGGGGGCGATCAGCCCCAGCATTTT
CASSARTGGDQPQHF
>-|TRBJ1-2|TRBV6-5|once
TGTGCCAGCGTTGACCAGGGATTTAACTATGGCTACACCTTC
CASVDQGFNYGYTF
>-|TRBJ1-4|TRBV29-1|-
TGCAGCGTTGCGGTAATCGGGAGGGCGGCTAATGAAAAACTGTTTTTT
CSVAVIGRAANEKLFF
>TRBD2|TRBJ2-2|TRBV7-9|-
TGTGCCAGCAGCCCAGCGGGAGGTAACACCGGGGAGCTGTTTTTT
CASSPAGGNTGELFF
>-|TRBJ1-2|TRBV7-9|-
TGTGCCAGCAGCTTCCTTGGGACCGATGGCTACACCTTC
CASSFLGTDGYTF
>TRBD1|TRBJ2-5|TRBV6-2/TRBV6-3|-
TGTGCCAGCAGTCCCAGGGGGCCGCTGGAGACCCAGTACTTC
CASSPRGPLETQYF
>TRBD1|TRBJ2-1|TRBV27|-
TGTGCCAGTAAACGACAGGGTGGGGGCTCCTACAATGAGCAGTTCTTC
CASKRQGGGSYNEQFF
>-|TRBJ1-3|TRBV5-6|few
TGTGCCAGCAGCGGGACACGTTCGAGCTCTGGAAACACCATATATTTT
CASSGTRSSSGNTIYF
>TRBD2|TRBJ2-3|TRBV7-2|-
TGTGCCAGCAGGGTGACCAGGACTAGCGGAAGCACAGATACGCAGTATTTT
CASRVTRTSGSTDTQYF
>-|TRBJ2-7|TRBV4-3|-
TGCGCCAGCAGCCGAGGATACCAGGGGATGTACGAGCAGTACTTC
CASSRGYQGMYEQYF
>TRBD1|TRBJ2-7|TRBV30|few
TGTGCCTGGAACGCCCCCGGGACAGGGGGCTGGTACGAGCAGTACTTC
CAWNAPGTGGWYEQYF
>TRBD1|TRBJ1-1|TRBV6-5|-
TGTGCCAGCAGTTCATCGGGACAGAAAGCTTTCTTT
CASSSSGQKAFF
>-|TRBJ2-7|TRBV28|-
TGTGCCAGCACCAATAAGGTATACGAGCAGTACTTC
CASTNKVYEQYF
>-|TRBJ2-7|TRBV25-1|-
TGTGCCAGCAGTGAATATGGGACACCATCCTACGAGCAGTACTTC
CASSEYGTPSYEQYF
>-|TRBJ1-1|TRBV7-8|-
TGTGCCAGCAGCGATACAGGGGAAGCTTTCTTT
CASSDTGEAFF
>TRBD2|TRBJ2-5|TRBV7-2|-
TGTGCCAGCAGTGACGATAGCGGGAGGGAGACCCAGTACTTC
CASSDDSGRETQYF
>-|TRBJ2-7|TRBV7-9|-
TGTGCCAGCAGCGCCATTGGGGCGGCCTACGAGCAGTACTTC
CASSAIGAAYEQYF
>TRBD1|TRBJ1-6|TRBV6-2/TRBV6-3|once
TGTGCCAGCAGTTCGATTCCACAGGGGGCAGAATCACCCCTCCACTTT
CASSSIPQGAESPLHF
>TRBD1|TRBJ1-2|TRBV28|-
TGTGCCAGCAGTCCATCGACAGGGGGCGGGTATGGCTACACCTTC
CASSPSTGGGYGYTF
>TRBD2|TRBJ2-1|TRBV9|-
TGTGCCAGCAGCCTTAGCGGGAACCCCTACAATGAGCAGTTCTTC
CASSLSGNPYNEQFF
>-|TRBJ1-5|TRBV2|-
TGTGCCAGCAGTGATCAGGGTTCCCACCAGCCCCAGCATTTT
CASSDQGSHQPQHF
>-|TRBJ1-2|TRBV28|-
TGTGCCAGCAGTTCGGGGATGCCCTATGGCTACACCTTC
CASSSGMPYGYTF
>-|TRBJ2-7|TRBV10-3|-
TGTGCCATCAGTGGGGCAGGCCAGTACGAGCAGTACTTC
CAISGAGQYEQYF
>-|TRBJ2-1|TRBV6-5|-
TGTGCCAGCAGAGCGTATTCCTACAATGAGCAGTTCTTC
CASRAYSYNEQFF
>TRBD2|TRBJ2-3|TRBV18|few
TGTGCCAGCTCACCACCTAGGCGGGAGAGGGCAGATACGCAGTATTTT
CASSPPRRERADTQYF